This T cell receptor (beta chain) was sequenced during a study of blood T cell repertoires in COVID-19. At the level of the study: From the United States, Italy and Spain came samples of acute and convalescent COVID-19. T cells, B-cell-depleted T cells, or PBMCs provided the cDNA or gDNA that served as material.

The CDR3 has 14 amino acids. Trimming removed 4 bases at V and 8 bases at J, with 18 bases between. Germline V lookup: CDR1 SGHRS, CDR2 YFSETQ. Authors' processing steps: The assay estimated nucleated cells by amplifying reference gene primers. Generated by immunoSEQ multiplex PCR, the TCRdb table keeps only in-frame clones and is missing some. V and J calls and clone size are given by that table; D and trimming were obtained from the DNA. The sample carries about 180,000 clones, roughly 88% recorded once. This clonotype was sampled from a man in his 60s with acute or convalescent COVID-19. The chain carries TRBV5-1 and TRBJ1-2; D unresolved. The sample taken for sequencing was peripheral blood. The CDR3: CASSLAGYGSGYTF. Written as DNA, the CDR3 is TGCGCCAGCAGCCTAGCGGGCTACGGCTCAGGCTACACCTTC.